Detailed here is one T cell receptor (beta chain). Its antigen remains unknown. The data were taken from a study of T cells in narcolepsy. TCRdb keeps only in-frame clones here, not all; method: immunoSEQ multiplex PCR. This table holds 20,000 to 30,000 clones, over 65% found once. This CDR3 is built from 15 residues. V was cut by 2 bases and J by 4 bases, with 14 bases left in between. Germline V gene lookup returns CDR1 MNHEY and CDR2 SVGAGI. Study results and limitations: Blood of same and different patients, but not healthy controls, reportedly held recurring autoreactive clonotypes.

The TCR was taken from a human donor in good health. The rearrangement uses TRBV6-5 and TRBJ1-1; weak D call: TRBD1 (6 bases). The sequencing input was memory (CD45RA-) CD4+ T cells from blood. CDR3 nucleotide sequence: TGTGCCAGCAGTTACACTGCAGGGGCGGGCACTGAAGCTTTCTTT. Its protein product is CASSYTAGAGTEAFF.